This T cell receptor (beta chain) was profiled in a study of blood T cell repertoires in COVID-19. Overall study context: Sites across the United States, Italy and Spain contributed samples from acute and convalescent COVID-19.

Germline lookup yields CDR1 GTSNPN and CDR2 SVGIG (reference sequence). V trimming: 1 base; J trimming: 1 base; junction bases outside the gene matches: 1. This CDR3 contains 14 residues. Authors' data handling: The assay estimated nucleated cells by amplifying reference gene primers. The method was immunoSEQ multiplex PCR; TCRdb's version includes in-frame clones alone and lacks a portion of them. V and J calls and clone size are as listed in that table; D and trimming were resolved from the DNA. The table has 150,000 to 200,000 clones, roughly 80% seen once. Seattle-derived patients entered the study during active infection and were followed longitudinally.

The rearrangement uses TRBV30 and TRBJ1-5, with TRBD1 matching 7 bases. The clonotype was recovered from a woman in her sixties or seventies with COVID-19, enrolled during active disease. Sequenced sample: peripheral blood. The CDR3 loop reads CAWSARGSNQPQHF. In nucleotides, the CDR3 is TGTGCCTGGAGTGCCAGGGGGAGCAATCAGCCCCAGCATTTT.